This TCR beta chain was found in a study of somatic mutations in cytotoxic T cells in rheumatoid arthritis (dated by TCRdb to 2016 to 2017). Context from the whole study: Peripheral blood (roughly 33 ml EDTA) was collected from patients immediately after diagnosis and before any treatment began. The study asked whether expanded CD8+ T-cell clones in newly diagnosed, untreated rheumatoid arthritis carry somatic mutations, and used TCRB deep sequencing to characterize clonality. Median age was essentially the same in the patient group and the control group. Sorted V beta1+ cells also underwent TCRB sequencing, and some V beta antibody-stained T-cell populations were flow-sorted at nearly 100% purity on a FACSAria II or Sony SH800. TCRB deep sequencing covered approximately 64 patients with rheumatoid arthritis along with around 22 healthy controls. Results and caveats for the whole study, not just this receptor: Several identical CD8+ TCRB sequences were found in both blood and synovial fluid, and in about an eighth of the roughly 60 patients the largest CD8+ clone exceeded 20% of CD8+ cells. It was unknown which antigens the expanded CD8+ clones targeted, and their absence from virus-specific databases did not exclude viral specificity. CD8+ T-cell clonality did not differ significantly between rheumatoid arthritis patients and age-matched healthy controls. The slight TRBV07 underrepresentation in patients was not adjusted for multiple comparisons. Healthy controls showed no age-related increase in CD8+ clonality, whereas patients did (Spearman r ≈ 0.49).

The immunoSEQ assay was applied to genomic DNA for TCRB CDR3 sequencing. As for how the authors treated the data: When patient CD8+ clones exceeding 1% were checked against published virus-specific TCRB sequences, only a few matched. Nothing other than productive TCRB rearrangements was included in the analyses. Defining a clone by its unique TCRB CDR3 sequence, the study calculated clonality as a productive clonality index derived from Shannon entropy. Repertoire overlap between two samples was calculated from the template counts of each clone relative to total templates per sample. V-gene usage from TCRB sequencing and V-gene usage measured by flow cytometry were correlated (Spearman r of approximately 0.66). The table comes from immuneACCESS by way of TCRdb, which keeps in-frame sequences with V and J called. Part of the clones is missing from these tables; in studies checked, under half for an unresolved V gene and the rest for unknown reasons. V and J calls and clone size follow that table, whereas D and trimming were derived from the DNA. Counted in this sample were about 29,000 clones; about 88% of them appeared once. Clones ranked in the top ten supply about 10% of the sample.

For CDR1 and CDR2, the germline V gene lists SGHRS and YFSETQ. Relative to germline, V is missing 0 bases and J is missing 7 bases, with 5 bases of the junction outside any gene match. CDR3 length: 15 amino acids, cysteine to phenylalanine. Here the CDR3 DNA is all that survives: 45 bases in frame from base 1. CD4+ and CD8+ cells were isolated by positive magnetic bead selection on an AutoMACS, and purity was checked by flow cytometry. A TCR V beta antibody panel was used in flow cytometry to screen first for clonal expansions, which were then characterized by TCRB deep sequencing of sorted CD8+ fractions. Peripheral blood mononuclear cells were isolated by Ficoll-Paque PLUS density gradient separation. Using Nucleospin Tissue or Tissue XS kits, DNA was extracted from CD4-enriched, CD8-enriched or PBMC samples, with quantification by a Qubit 2.0 fluorometer. In regard to this clone: Which antigen it targets is not known. Base-call qualities are not available, and no considerably larger clone is one nucleotide away.

The sequence derives from an adult with rheumatoid arthritis. The chain employs TRBV5-1 and TRBJ1-5; 9 central nucleotides agree with TRBD1. Sequencing was performed on CD8+ T cells sorted from blood. In nucleotides, the sequence is TGCGCCAGCAGCTTGGAGGGACAGGGCGGGCAGCCCCAGCATTTT. This encodes CASSLEGQGGQPQHF.